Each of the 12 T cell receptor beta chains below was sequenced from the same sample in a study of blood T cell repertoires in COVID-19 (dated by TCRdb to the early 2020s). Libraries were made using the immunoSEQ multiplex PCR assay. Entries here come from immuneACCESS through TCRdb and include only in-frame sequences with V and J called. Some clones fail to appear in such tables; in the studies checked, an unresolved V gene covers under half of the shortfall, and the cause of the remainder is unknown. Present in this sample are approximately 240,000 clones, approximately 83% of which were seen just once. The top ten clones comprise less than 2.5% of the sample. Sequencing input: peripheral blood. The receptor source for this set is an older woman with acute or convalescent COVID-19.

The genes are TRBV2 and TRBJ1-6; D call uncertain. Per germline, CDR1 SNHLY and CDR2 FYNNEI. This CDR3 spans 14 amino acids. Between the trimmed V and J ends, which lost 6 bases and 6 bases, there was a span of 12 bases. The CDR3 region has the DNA TGTGCCAGCAGGTTGTTCAACAGTAATTCACCCCTCCACTTT. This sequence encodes CASRLFNSNSPLHF. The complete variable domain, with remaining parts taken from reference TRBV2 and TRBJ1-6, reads EPEVTQTPSHQVTQMGQEVILRCVPISNHLYFYWYRQILGQKVEFLVSFYNNEISEKSEIFDDQFSVERPDGSNFTLKIRSTKLEDSAMYFCASRLFNSNSPLHFGNGTRLTVT.

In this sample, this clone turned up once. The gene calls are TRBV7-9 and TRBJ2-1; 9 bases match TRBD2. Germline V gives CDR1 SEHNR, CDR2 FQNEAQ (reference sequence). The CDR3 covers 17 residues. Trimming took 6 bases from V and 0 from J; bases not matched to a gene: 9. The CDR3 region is CASSPGLAGLSYNEQFF. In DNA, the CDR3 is TGTGCCAGCAGTCCTGGGCTAGCGGGGCTCTCCTACAATGAGCAGTTCTTC. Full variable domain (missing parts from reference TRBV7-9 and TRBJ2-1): DTGVSQNPRHKITKRGQNVTFRCDPISEHNRLYWYRQTLGQGPEFLTYFQNEAQLEKSRLLSDRFSAERPKGSFSTLEIQRTEQGDSAMYLCASSPGLAGLSYNEQFFGPGTRLTVL.

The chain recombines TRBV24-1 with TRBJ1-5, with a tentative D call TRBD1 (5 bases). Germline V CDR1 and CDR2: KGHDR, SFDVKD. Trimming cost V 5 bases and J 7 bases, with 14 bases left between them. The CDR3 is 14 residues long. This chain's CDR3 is CATSAAGQGQPQHF. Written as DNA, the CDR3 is TGTGCCACCAGTGCGGCAGGACAAGGGCAGCCCCAGCATTTT.

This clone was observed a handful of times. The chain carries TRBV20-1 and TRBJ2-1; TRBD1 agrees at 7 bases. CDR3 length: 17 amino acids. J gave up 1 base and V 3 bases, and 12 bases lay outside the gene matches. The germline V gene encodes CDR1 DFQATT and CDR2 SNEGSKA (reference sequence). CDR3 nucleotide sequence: TGCAGTGCTAGTCCCCCTCGGACAGGAAAATCCTACAATGAGCAGTTCTTC. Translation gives CSASPPRTGKSYNEQFF.

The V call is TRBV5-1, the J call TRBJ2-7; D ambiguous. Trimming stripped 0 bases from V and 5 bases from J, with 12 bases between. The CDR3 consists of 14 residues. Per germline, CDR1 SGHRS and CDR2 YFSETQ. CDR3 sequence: CASSLGGLLHEQYF. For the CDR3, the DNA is TGCGCCAGCAGCTTGGGTGGCCTCCTCCACGAGCAGTACTTC.

CDR3 loop: CASSLRSLAGTNTGELFF. CDR3 DNA: TGTGCCAGCAGTCTTCGCTCGTTAGCGGGGACGAACACCGGGGAGCTGTTTTTT. The rearrangement links TRBV6-2 or TRBV6-3 to TRBJ2-2; 8 nucleotides match TRBD2. Trimming removed 5 bases from V and 0 bases from J; junction bases left unmatched: 11. The V gene's germline CDR1 is MNHEY and CDR2 SVGEGT. The CDR3 extends over 18 amino acids.

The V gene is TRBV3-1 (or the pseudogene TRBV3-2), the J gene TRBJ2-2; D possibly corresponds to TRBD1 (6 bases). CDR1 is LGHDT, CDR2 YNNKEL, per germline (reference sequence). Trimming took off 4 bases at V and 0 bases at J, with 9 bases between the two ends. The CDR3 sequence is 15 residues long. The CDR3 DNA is TGTGCCAGCAGCCCGCGGACAGCGAACACCGGGGAGCTGTTTTTT. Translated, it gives CASSPRTANTGELFF.

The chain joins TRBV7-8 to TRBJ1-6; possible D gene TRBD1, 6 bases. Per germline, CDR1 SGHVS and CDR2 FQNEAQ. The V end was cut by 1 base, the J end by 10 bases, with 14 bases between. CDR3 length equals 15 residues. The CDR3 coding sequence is TGTGCCAGCAGCTTAGGGCAGGGGCAAGAGTCACCCCTCCACTTT. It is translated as CASSLGQGQESPLHF.

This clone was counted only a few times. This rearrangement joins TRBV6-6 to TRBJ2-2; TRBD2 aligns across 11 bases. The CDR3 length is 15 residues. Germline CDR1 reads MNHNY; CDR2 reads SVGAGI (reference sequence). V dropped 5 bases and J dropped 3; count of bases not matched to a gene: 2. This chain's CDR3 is CASSPGLADTGELFF. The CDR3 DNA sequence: TGTGCCAGCAGTCCGGGACTAGCGGACACCGGGGAGCTGTTTTTT.

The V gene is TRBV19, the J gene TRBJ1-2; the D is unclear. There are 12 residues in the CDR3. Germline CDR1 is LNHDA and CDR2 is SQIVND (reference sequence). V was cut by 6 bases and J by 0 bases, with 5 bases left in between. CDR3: CASRQANYGYTF. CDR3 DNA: TGTGCCAGTAGGCAGGCTAACTATGGCTACACCTTC.

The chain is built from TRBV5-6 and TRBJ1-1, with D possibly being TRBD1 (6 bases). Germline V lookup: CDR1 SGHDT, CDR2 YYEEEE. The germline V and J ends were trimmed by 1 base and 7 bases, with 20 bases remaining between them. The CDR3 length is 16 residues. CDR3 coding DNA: TGTGCCAGCAGCTTGAGTGGGTGGAACAGGGTGCATGAAGCTTTCTTT. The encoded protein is CASSLSGWNRVHEAFF.

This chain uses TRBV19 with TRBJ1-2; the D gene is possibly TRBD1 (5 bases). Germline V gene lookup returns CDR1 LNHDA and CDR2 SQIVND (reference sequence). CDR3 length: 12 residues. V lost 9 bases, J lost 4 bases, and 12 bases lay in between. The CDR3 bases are TGTGCCAGCAGGGAAAGGGGCTATGGCTACACCTTC. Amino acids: CASRERGYGYTF.